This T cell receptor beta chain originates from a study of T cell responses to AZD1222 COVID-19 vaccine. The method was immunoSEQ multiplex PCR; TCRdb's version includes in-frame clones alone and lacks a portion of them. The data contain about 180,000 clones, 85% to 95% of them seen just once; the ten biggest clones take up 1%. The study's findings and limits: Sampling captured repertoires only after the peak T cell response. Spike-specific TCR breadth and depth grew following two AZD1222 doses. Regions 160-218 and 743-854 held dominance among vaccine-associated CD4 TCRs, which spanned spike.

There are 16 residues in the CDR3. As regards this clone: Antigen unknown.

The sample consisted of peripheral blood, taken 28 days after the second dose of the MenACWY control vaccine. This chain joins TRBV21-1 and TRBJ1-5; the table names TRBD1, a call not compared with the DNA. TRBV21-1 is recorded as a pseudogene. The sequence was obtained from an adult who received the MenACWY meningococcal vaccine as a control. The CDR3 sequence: CASSKVPGQGDQPQHF. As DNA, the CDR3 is TGTGCCAGCAGCAAAGTACCGGGACAGGGGGATCAGCCCCAGCATTTT.